Below, 20 T cell receptor beta chains from the same sample are listed, as sequenced in a study of human T cells and chemical hapten exposure. TCRdb passed the RACE reads through MiXCR, listing each CDR3 protein once. The data contain more than 300,000 distinct CDR3 sequences, approximately 5.1% of them singletons. Stated time point: pre-sensitization, week 0. Described treatment: therapeutic diphenylcyclopropenone sensitization with weekly scalp DPC. The starting material was whole blood, obtained in connection with sensitization to the hapten diphenylcyclopropenone (DPC). The receptors derive from a woman in her 50s with alopecia areata. Some clones in this sample may be carry-over from other donors' samples.

In its sample, this clonotype was seen many times. The chain recombines TRBV24-1 with TRBJ2-3, with TRBD2 identical over 11 bases. J gave up 2 bases and V 7 bases, and 7 bases lay outside the gene matches. There are 16 residues in the CDR3. The germline gives CDR1 KGHDR, CDR2 SFDVKD. The CDR3 nucleotides are TGTGCCACCAGAGCCGGGACTAGCGGCTTCACAGATACGCAGTATTTT. Translated: CATRAGTSGFTDTQYF.

This clonotype was counted between two and nine times. The chain couples TRBV7-9 to TRBJ2-5, with TRBD2 matching over 9 bases. The V and J ends lost 2 bases and 2 bases, in that order; junction bases with no gene match: 9. Germline V lookup: CDR1 SEHNR, CDR2 FQNEAQ (reference sequence). This CDR3 has 17 residues. The CDR3: CASSLPPRLAVQETQYF. DNA of the CDR3: TGTGCCAGCAGCTTACCACCTCGACTAGCGGTACAAGAGACCCAGTACTTC.

The sample holds a few counts of this clonotype. V gene TRBV4-2 combines with J gene TRBJ2-2; a weak D match, TRBD1 (6 bases). This CDR3 comprises 15 residues. The V gene lost 4 bases and the J gene lost 5 bases, with 14 bases spanning the gap. Germline V gene data show CDR1 as LGHNA and CDR2 as YNFKEQ. In DNA, the CDR3 is TGTGCCAGCAGCCTCTCTAATCAGGGGACCGGGGAGCTGTTTTTT. Amino acid sequence: CASSLSNQGTGELFF.

Details on this clonotype: Because it lacks the conserved phenylalanine or tryptophan at the end, this CDR3 is likely a read error. The DNA is omitted, as the CDR3 cannot be located on it reliably, and the CDR3 follows TCRdb's listing. J is TRBJ2-3 and V is TRBV21-1; the D call of TRBD1 is as the table states it, not checked on the DNA. TRBV21-1 is termed a pseudogene. The CDR3 has 17 amino acids, counting both end residues. CDR3 in amino acids: CASSKGLRTGNADTQYL.

At least ten counts were recorded for this clonotype. The rearrangement links TRBV29-1 to TRBJ2-7, with 7 bases that match TRBD2. This CDR3 region has 12 residues. CDR1 and CDR2 from the germline V gene are SQVTM and ANQGSEA. The trim removed 6 bases at V and 0 bases at J, leaving 2 bases unmatched. The CDR3 sequence is CSVGLNSYEQYF. Written as DNA, the CDR3 is TGCAGCGTGGGACTAAACTCCTACGAGCAGTACTTC.

Only a few counts were recorded for this clonotype. This chain joins TRBV6-6 and TRBJ2-3; D is perhaps TRBD1 (6 bases). From germline, CDR1 is MNHNY and CDR2 SVGAGI (reference sequence). Deletions cut 5 bases from V and 1 base from J, with 13 bases between. This CDR3 is 15 amino acids long. CDR3 sequence reads: CASSQTGDRTDTQYF. The CDR3 DNA reads as TGTGCCAGCAGTCAGACAGGAGATCGCACAGATACGCAGTATTTT.

There are a few counts of this clonotype. Here the CDR3 DNA reads TGCAGTGCTAGGAGGGGAATTAACTATGGCTACACCTTC. Its protein product is CSARRGINYGYTF. The V call is TRBV20-1, the J call TRBJ1-2; tentative D call: TRBD1 (5 bases). The CDR3 covers 13 residues. The germline gives CDR1 DFQATT, CDR2 SNEGSKA (reference sequence). Trimming took 3 bases from V and 1 from J, leaving 9 bases between them.

The J gene is TRBJ2-1, the V gene TRBV19; 13 bases align to TRBD2. Germline V lookup: CDR1 LNHDA, CDR2 SQIVND (reference sequence). Germline trimming cut 7 bases from V and 8 bases from J; bases unmatched to any gene: 5. The CDR3 length is 14 residues. Written as DNA, the CDR3 is TGTGCCAGTAAACTAGCGGGGGGGCTGGATGAGCAGTTCTTC. Translated, it gives CASKLAGGLDEQFF. The full variable domain, in which reference TRBV19 and TRBJ2-1 provide the parts outside the CDR3, is DGGITQSPKYLFRKEGQNVTLSCEQNLNHDAMYWYRQDPGQGLRLIYYSQIVNDFQKGDIAEGYSVSREKKESFPLTVTSAQKNPTAFYLCASKLAGGLDEQFFGPGTRLTVL.

V gene TRBV7-2 combines with J gene TRBJ2-3; D is perhaps TRBD1 (6 bases). From germline, CDR1 is SGHTA and CDR2 FQGNSA. CDR3 size: 13 residues. V was clipped by 5 bases and J by 5 bases, with 11 bases between them. The CDR3 region has the DNA TGTGCCAGCAGCCGGACAGCGCAAGATACGCAGTATTTT. This gives the protein CASSRTAQDTQYF.

This clonotype turned up a few times. CDR3 sequence: CASSSDTPDEQYF. The CDR3 nucleotides read TGTGCCAGCAGCTCTGACACTCCTGACGAGCAGTACTTC. This sequence joins TRBV6-2 or TRBV6-3 and TRBJ2-7; no reliable D call. Trimming removed 6 bases at V and 5 bases at J, with 14 bases between. CDR3 length: 13 amino acids. The germline gives CDR1 MNHEY, CDR2 SVGEGT.

For this clonotype: This may come from a read error, since a much larger clone is one base off. The chain has TRBV5-1 and TRBJ1-1, with D perhaps matching TRBD1 (5 bases). CDR1 is SGHRS, CDR2 YFSETQ, per germline. The CDR3 totals 13 residues. The CDR3 protein is CVSSWGTDTEAFF. The CDR3 DNA sequence: TGCGTCAGCAGTTGGGGCACGGACACTGAAGCTTTCTTT.

This clonotype occurred many times. The rearrangement uses TRBV6-5 and TRBJ2-2; either TRBD1 or TRBD2 may fit D (5 bases each). CDR3 size: 15 residues. Per germline, CDR1 MNHEY and CDR2 SVGAGI. V lost 2 bases and J 1 base, leaving 8 bases between the germline ends. CDR3 sequence reads: CASSYTGQNTGELFF. DNA for the CDR3: TGTGCCAGCAGTTACACGGGGCAGAACACCGGGGAGCTGTTTTTT.

This clonotype was found a few times. The chain uses TRBV11-2 and TRBJ1-1; maybe TRBD1 (5 bases). With 5 bases removed from V and 4 bases from J, the gap between germline ends came to 14 bases. This CDR3 has 14 residues. Germline values: CDR1 SGHAT, CDR2 FQNNGV. The CDR3 DNA is TGTGCCAGCAGCGGGACGGGAGTGGCCACTGAAGCTTTCTTT. Protein product: CASSGTGVATEAFF. The whole variable domain, filled in from reference TRBV11-2 and TRBJ1-1, reads EAGVAQSPRYKIIEKRQSVAFWCNPISGHATLYWYQQILGQGPKLLIQFQNNGVVDDSQLPKDRFSAERLKGVDSTLKIQPAKLEDSAVYLCASSGTGVATEAFFGQGTRLTVV.

This clonotype has more than one count but fewer than ten. The CDR3 region is CASTREGRYNEQFF. The CDR3 coding sequence is TGTGCCAGCACCCGGGAGGGTAGGTACAATGAGCAGTTCTTC. The V call is TRBV6-5, the J call TRBJ2-1, with 8 bases lining up with TRBD2. Trimming took 7 bases from V and 4 from J; bases not matched to a gene: 6. From germline, CDR1 is MNHEY and CDR2 SVGAGI. This CDR3 has 14 amino acids.

This clonotype showed up many times. The V gene is TRBV7-6, the J gene TRBJ2-1, with D perhaps matching TRBD2 (6 bases). The CDR3 extends over 15 amino acids. The V and J ends lost 1 base and 3 bases respectively, with 10 bases between them. The germline V gene encodes CDR1 SGHVS and CDR2 FNYEAQ. The CDR3: CASSLGASDYNEQFF. In nucleotides, the CDR3 is TGTGCCAGCAGCTTAGGGGCTAGCGACTACAATGAGCAGTTCTTC.

In this sample, this clonotype turned up many times. V gene TRBV7-9 combines with J gene TRBJ1-1; D may be TRBD1 (5 bases). Germline lookup yields CDR1 SEHNR and CDR2 FQNEAQ (reference sequence). The CDR3 contains 15 residues. The ends were cut back, 4 bases at V and 5 bases at J, with 17 bases in the middle. For the CDR3, the DNA is TGTGCCAGCAGCTATCACCTAGGGGCAGGGACTGAAGCTTTCTTT. Residues: CASSYHLGAGTEAFF.

Worth noting for this clonotype: A read error may explain this, as a much larger clone is one base away. The V and J genes are TRBV7-9 and TRBJ1-1, with D hard to call. The germline CDR1 and CDR2 sequences are SEHNR and FQNEAQ (reference sequence). This CDR3 has 12 residues. Trimming pared 4 bases from V and 0 bases from J, leaving 3 bases between. Here the CDR3 DNA reads TGTGCCAGCAGCTGGATGAACACTGAAGCTTTCTTT. Translating it yields CASSWMNTEAFF.

V is TRBV7-2 and J is TRBJ2-3, with 7 bases identical to TRBD2. Unmatched junction bases numbered 5, after V lost 4 bases and J lost 4 bases. CDR1 is SGHTA, CDR2 FQGNSA, per germline. The length of the CDR3 is 14 residues. CDR3 sequence: CASSSGLGSDTQYF. CDR3 bases: TGTGCCAGCAGCTCCGGACTAGGCTCAGATACGCAGTATTTT. Drawing the rest from reference TRBV7-2 and TRBJ2-3, the complete variable domain is GAGVSQSPSNKVTEKGKDVELRCDPISGHTALYWYRQSLGQGLEFLIYFQGNSAPDKSGLPSDRFSAERTGGSVSTLTIQRTQQEDSAVYLCASSSGLGSDTQYFGPGTRLTVL.

This clonotype has a handful of counts. V and J are TRBV15 and TRBJ1-3; D unresolved. V was clipped by 1 base and J by 0 bases, with 10 bases between them. The CDR3 loop spans 16 amino acids. The germline CDR1 and CDR2 sequences are LNHNV and YYDKDF (reference sequence). The CDR3 region is CATSRAGQLSGNTIYF. For the CDR3, the DNA is TGTGCCACCAGCAGAGCGGGCCAGCTCTCTGGAAACACCATATATTTT.

The genes are TRBV15 and TRBJ2-2; no firm D call. This CDR3 is built from 13 residues. Germline lookup yields CDR1 LNHNV and CDR2 YYDKDF (reference sequence). V lost 0 bases and J 7 bases, leaving 6 bases between the germline ends. The CDR3 DNA reads TGTGCCACCAGCAGAGACGCGTACGGGGAGCTGTTTTTT. Encoded protein: CATSRDAYGELFF. Variable domain in full (rest from reference TRBV15 and TRBJ2-2): DAMVIQNPRYQVTQFGKPVTLSCSQTLNHNVMYWYQQKSSQAPKLLFHYYDKDFNNEADTPDNFQSRRPNTSFCFLDIRSPGLGDTAMYLCATSRDAYGELFFGEGSRLTVL.